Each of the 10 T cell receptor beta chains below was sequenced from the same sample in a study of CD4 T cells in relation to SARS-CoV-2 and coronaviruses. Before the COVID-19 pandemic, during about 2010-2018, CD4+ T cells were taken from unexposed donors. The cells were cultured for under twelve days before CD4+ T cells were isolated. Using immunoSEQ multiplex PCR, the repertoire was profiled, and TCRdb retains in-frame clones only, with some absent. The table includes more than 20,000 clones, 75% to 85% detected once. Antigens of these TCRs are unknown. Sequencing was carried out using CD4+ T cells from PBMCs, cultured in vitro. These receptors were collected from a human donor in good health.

CDR3 loop: CASSRQEDTQYF. The CDR3 coding sequence is TGTGCCAGCAGTCGACAGGAGGATACGCAGTATTTT. The V gene is TRBV2, the J gene TRBJ2-3, with D tentatively TRBD1 (6 bases). The CDR3 runs to 12 residues. V was clipped by 5 bases and J by 6 bases, with 9 bases between them. Germline V gene data show CDR1 as SNHLY and CDR2 as FYNNEI.

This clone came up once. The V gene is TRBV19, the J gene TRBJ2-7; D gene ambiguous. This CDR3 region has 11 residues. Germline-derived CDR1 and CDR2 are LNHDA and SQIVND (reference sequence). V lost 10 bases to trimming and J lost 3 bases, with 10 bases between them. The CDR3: CATFNNYEQYF. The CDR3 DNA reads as TGTGCCACCTTTAATAACTACGAGCAGTACTTC.

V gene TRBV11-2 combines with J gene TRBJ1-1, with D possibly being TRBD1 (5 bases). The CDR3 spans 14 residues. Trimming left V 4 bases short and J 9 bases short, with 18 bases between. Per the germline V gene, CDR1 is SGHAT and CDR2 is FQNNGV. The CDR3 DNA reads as TGTGCCAGCAGCTACAGGACGGCGGGTCTTCAAGCTTTCTTT. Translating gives CASSYRTAGLQAFF.

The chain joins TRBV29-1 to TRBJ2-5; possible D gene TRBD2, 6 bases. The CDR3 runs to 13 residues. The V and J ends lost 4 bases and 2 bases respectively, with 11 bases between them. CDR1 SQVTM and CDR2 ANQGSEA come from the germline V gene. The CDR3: CSVGRAGQETQYF. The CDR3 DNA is TGCAGCGTTGGCAGGGCGGGACAAGAGACCCAGTACTTC.

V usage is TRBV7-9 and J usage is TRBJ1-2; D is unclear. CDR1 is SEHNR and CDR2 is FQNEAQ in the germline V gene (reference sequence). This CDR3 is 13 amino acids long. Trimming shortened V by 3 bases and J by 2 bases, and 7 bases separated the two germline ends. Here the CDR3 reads CASSLAGNYGYTF. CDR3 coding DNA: TGTGCCAGCAGCTTGGCCGGGAACTATGGCTACACCTTC.

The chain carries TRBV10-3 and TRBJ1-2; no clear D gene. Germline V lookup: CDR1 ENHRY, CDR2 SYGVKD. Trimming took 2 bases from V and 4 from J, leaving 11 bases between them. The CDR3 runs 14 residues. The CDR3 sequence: CAISEGSLAYGYTF. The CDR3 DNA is TGTGCCATCAGTGAGGGCAGTCTCGCCTATGGCTACACCTTC.

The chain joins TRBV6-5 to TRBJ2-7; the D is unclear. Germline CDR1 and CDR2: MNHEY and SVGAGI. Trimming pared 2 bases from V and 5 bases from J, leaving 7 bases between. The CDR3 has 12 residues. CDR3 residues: CASSYRVHEQYF. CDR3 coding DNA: TGTGCCAGCAGTTACAGGGTCCACGAGCAGTACTTC.

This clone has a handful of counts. The DNA for the CDR3 is TGTGCCAGCAGCTTCAGGGGGCTGAGTGAAAAACTGTTTTTT. The encoded protein is CASSFRGLSEKLFF. The V call is TRBV7-9, the J call TRBJ1-4; 8 nucleotides line up with TRBD1. Germline lookup yields CDR1 SEHNR and CDR2 FQNEAQ (reference sequence). With V trimmed by 3 bases and J by 7 bases, 4 bases remained unmatched. The CDR3 has 14 residues.

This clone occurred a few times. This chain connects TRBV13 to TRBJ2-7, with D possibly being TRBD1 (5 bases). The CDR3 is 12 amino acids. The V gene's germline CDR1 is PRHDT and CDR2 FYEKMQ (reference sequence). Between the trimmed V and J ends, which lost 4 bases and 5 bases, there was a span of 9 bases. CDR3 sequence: CASSSQGHEQYF. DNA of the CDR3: TGTGCCAGCAGCTCCCAGGGCCACGAGCAGTACTTC.

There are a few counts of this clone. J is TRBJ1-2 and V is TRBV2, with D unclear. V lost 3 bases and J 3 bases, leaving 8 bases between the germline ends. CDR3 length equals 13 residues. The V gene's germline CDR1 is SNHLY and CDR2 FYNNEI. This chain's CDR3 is CASSEDVYYGYTF. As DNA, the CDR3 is TGTGCCAGCAGTGAGGATGTGTACTATGGCTACACCTTC.